This T cell receptor beta chain was identified during a study of CD8 T cells in Susac syndrome. General study findings and limits: Individuals included in the TCR sequencing and HLA analysis were acknowledged by the study to be relatively few in number.

On this clonotype itself: The target antigen is unknown.

The CD8+ and CD4+ T cells were isolated magnetically using a negative isolation approach, whereas the TEMRA cells were enriched by FACS. The RNA input was 0.5 to 1 ug, and it was reverse transcribed with random hexamers. Amplification of TCR beta CDR3 across 54 Vbeta and 13 Jbeta was performed with immunoSEQ multiplex PCR. TCRdb passed the immunoSEQ multiplex PCR reads through MiXCR, listing each CDR3 protein once. The sample comprises 50,000 or so distinct CDR3 sequences, approximately 93% of which are singletons, and roughly 0.5% rests with the top ten. The sequence derives from a human donor with multiple sclerosis. The sample taken for sequencing was CD8+ T cells from PBMCs.

CDR3: CASSVGTGITYEQYF. For the CDR3, the DNA is TGTGCCAGCAGCGTGGGGACAGGGATCACCTACGAGCAGTACTTC. The V gene is TRBV9, the J gene TRBJ2-7; 9 positions match TRBD1. Trimming cost V 2 bases and J 2 bases; bases outside gene matches: 5. The CDR3 has 15 amino acids. CDR1 is SGDLS, CDR2 YYNGEE, per germline.